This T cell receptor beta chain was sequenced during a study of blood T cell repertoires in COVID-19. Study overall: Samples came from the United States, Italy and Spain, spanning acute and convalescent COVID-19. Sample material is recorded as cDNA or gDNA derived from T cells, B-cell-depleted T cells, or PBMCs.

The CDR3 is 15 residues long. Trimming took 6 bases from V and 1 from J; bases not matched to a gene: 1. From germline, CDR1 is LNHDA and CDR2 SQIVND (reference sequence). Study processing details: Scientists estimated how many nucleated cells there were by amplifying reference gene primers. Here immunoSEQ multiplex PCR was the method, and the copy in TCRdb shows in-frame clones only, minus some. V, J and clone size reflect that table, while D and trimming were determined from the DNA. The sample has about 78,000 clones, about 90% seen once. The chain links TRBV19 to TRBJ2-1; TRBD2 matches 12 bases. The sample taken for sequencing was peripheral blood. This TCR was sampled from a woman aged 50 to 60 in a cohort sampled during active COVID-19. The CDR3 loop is CASRLAGGSYNEQFF. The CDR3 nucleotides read TGTGCCAGTAGACTAGCGGGAGGATCCTACAATGAGCAGTTCTTC. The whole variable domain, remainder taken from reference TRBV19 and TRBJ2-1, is DGGITQSPKYLFRKEGQNVTLSCEQNLNHDAMYWYRQDPGQGLRLIYYSQIVNDFQKGDIAEGYSVSREKKESFPLTVTSAQKNPTAFYLCASRLAGGSYNEQFFGPGTRLTVL.